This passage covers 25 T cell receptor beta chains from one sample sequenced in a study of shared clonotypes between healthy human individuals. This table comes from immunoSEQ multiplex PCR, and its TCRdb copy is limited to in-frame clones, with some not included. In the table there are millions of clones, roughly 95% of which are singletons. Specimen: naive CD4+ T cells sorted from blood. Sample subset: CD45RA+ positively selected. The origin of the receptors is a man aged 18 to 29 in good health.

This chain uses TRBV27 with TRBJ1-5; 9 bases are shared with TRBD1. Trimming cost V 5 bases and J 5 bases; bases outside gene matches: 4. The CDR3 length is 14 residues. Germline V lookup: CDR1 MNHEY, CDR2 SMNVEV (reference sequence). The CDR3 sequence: CASSADRGDQPQHF. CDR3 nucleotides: TGTGCCAGCAGTGCCGACAGGGGGGATCAGCCCCAGCATTTT.

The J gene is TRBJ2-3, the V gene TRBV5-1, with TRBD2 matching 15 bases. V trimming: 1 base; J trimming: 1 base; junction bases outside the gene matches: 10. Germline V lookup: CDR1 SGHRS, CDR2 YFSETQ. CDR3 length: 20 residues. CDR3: CASSLRGLAGGMLGTDTQYF. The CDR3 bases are TGCGCCAGCAGCTTGAGGGGACTAGCGGGAGGAATGCTAGGCACAGATACGCAGTATTTT.

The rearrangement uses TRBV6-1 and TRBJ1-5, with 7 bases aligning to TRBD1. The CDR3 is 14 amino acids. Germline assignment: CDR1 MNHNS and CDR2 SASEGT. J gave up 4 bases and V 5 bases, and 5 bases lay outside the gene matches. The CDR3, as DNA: TGTGCCAGCAGTACCCGGACAGGAAATCAGCCCCAGCATTTT. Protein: CASSTRTGNQPQHF.

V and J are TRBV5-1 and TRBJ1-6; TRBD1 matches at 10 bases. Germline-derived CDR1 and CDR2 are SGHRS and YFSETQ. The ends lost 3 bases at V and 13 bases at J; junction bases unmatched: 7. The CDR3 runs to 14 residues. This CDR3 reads CASSSRDRGSPLHF. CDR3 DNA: TGCGCCAGCAGCTCACGGGACAGGGGATCGCCCCTCCACTTT.

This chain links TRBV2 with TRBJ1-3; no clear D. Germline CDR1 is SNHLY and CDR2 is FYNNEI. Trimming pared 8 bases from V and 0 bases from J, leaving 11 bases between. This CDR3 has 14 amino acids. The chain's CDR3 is CASRSRVSGNTIYF. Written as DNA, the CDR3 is TGTGCCAGCCGGTCTCGGGTCTCTGGAAACACCATATATTTT.

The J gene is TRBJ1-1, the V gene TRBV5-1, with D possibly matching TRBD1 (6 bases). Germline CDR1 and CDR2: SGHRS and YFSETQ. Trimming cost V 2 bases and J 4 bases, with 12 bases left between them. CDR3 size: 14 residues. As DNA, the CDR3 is TGCGCCAGCAGCTTTAATGGGGGGCTCACTGAAGCTTTCTTT. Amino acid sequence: CASSFNGGLTEAFF.

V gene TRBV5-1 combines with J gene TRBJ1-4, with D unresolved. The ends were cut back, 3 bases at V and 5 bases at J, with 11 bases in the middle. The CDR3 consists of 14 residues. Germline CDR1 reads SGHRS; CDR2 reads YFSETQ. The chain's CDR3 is CASSSGPLNEKLFF. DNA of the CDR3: TGCGCCAGCAGCTCTGGACCGTTAAATGAAAAACTGTTTTTT.

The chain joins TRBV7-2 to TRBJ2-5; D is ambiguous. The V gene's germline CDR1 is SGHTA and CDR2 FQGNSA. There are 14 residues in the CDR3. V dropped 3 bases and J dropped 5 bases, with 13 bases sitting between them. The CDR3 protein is CASSFRLDTETQYF. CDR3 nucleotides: TGTGCCAGCAGCTTCCGGCTAGACACGGAGACCCAGTACTTC.

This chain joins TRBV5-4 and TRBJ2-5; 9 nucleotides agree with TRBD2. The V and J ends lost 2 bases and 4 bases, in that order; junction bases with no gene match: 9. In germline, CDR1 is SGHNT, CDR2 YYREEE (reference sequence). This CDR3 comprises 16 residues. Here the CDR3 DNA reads TGTGCCAGCAGCTTTGGGTTAGCGGGAGTGGGAGAGACCCAGTACTTC. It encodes CASSFGLAGVGETQYF.

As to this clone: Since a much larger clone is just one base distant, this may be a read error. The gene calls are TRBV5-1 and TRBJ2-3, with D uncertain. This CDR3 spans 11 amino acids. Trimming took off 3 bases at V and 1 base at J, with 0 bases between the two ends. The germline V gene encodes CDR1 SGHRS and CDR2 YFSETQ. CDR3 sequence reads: CASSCTDTQYF. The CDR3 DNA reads TGCGCCAGCAGCTGCACAGATACGCAGTATTTT.

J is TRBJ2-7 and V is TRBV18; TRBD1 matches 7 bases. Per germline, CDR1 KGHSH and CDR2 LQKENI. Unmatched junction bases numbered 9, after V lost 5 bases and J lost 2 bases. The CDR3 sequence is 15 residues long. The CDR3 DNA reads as TGTGCCAGCTCAATTGACAGGGTCCTTCCCTACGAGCAGTACTTC. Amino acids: CASSIDRVLPYEQYF.

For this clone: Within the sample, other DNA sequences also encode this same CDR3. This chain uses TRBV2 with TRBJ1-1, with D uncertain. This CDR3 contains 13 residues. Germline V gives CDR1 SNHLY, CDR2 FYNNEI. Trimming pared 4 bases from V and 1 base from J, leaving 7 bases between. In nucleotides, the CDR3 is TGTGCCAGCAGTGTTTCAGGGAACACTGAAGCTTTCTTT. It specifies CASSVSGNTEAFF.

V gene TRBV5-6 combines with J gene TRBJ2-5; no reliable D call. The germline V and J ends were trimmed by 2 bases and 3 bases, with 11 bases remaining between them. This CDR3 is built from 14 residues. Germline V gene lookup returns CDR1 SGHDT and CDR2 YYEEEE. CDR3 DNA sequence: TGTGCCAGCAGCTTAGCTGGGTGGGAAGAGACCCAGTACTTC. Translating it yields CASSLAGWEETQYF.

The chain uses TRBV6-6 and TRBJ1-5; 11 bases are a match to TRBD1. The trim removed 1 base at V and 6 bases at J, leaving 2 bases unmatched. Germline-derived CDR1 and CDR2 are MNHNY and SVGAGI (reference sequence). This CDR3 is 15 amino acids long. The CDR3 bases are TGTGCCAGCAGTTACTTGGGACAGGGGGGTCAGCCCCAGCATTTT. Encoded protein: CASSYLGQGGQPQHF.

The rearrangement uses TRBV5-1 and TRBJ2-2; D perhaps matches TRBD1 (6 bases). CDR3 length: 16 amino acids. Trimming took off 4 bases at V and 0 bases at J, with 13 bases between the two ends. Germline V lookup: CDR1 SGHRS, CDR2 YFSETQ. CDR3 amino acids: CASSAGTPANTGELFF. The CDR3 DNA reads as TGCGCCAGCAGCGCCGGGACACCCGCGAACACCGGGGAGCTGTTTTTT.

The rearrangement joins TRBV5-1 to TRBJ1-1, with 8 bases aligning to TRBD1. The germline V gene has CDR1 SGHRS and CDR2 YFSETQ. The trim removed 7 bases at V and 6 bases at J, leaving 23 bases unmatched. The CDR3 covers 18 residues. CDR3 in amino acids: CASARSLTGASLEAEAFF. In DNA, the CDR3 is TGCGCCAGCGCCCGTAGTCTGACAGGGGCGAGTCTCGAAGCTGAAGCTTTCTTT.

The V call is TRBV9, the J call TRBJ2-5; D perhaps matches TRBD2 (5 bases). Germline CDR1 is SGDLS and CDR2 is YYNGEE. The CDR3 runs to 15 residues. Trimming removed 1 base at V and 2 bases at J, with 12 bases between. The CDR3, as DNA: TGTGCCAGCAGCGTATCTCTAGCCTCACAAGAGACCCAGTACTTC. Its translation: CASSVSLASQETQYF. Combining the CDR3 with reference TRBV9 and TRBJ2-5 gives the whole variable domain DSGVTQTPKHLITATGQRVTLRCSPRSGDLSVYWYQQSLDQGLQFLIQYYNGEERAKGNILERFSAQQFPDLHSELNLSSLELGDSALYFCASSVSLASQETQYFGPGTRLLVL.

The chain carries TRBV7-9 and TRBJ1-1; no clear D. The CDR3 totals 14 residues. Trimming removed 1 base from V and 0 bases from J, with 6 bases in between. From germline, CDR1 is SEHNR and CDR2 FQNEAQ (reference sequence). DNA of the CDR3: TGTGCCAGCAGCTTAGACCGGATGAACACTGAAGCTTTCTTT. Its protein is CASSLDRMNTEAFF.

In nucleotides, the CDR3 is TGTGCCAGCACAAGAAGACAGGGAGCGGATACGCAGTATTTT. It specifies CASTRRQGADTQYF. This chain links TRBV6-5 with TRBJ2-3; TRBD1 matches at 7 bases. This CDR3 is 14 amino acids long. CDR1 is MNHEY, CDR2 SVGAGI, per germline. After removal of 7 bases from V and 6 bases from J, the junction contained 10 bases not matched to a gene.

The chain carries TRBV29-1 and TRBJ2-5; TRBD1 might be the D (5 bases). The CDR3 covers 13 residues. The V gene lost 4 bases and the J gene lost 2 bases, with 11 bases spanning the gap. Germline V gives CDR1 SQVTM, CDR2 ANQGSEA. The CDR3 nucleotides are TGCAGCGTTGGTGAGGCAGGGCAAGAGACCCAGTACTTC. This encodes CSVGEAGQETQYF.

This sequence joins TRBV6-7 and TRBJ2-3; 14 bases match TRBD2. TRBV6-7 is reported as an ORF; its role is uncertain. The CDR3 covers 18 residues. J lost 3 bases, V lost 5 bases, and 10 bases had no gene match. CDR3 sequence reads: CASSRTGTSGGGTDTQYF. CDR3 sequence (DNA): TGTGCCAGCAGTCGAACCGGGACTAGCGGGGGAGGGACAGATACGCAGTATTTT.

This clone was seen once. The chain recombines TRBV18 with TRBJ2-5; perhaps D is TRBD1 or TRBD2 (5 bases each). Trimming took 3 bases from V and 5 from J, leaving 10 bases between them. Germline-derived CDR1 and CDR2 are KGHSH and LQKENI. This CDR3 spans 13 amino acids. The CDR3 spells CASSPSEGETQYF. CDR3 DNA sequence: TGTGCCAGCTCACCGTCCGAGGGGGAGACCCAGTACTTC.

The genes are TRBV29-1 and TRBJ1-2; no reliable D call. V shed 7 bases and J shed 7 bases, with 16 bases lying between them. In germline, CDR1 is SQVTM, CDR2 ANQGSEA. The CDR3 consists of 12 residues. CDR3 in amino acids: CSGRTLRSGYTF. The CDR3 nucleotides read TGCAGCGGGCGGACTTTGAGGTCTGGCTACACCTTC.

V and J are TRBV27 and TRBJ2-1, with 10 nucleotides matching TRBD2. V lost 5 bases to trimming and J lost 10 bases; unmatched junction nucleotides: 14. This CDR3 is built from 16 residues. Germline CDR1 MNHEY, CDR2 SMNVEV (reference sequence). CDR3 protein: CASSIQRPGLANEQFF. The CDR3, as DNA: TGTGCCAGCAGTATACAACGGCCGGGACTAGCGAACGAGCAGTTCTTC.

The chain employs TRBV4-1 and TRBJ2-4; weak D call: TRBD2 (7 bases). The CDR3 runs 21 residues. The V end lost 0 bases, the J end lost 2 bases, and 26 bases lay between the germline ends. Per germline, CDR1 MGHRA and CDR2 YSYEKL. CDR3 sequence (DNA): TGCGCCAGCAGCCAAGAACCTCACAAAGGGGGAGGGAAAGGGTCCAAAAACATTCAGTACTTC. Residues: CASSQEPHKGGGKGSKNIQYF.